This entry describes one TCR beta chain. The antigen remains undetermined. Primers included in the PCR were 60 Vbeta and 13 Jbeta primers. Sequencing used immunoSEQ multiplex PCR; TCRdb keeps in-frame clones, though not all of them. This table holds about 140,000 clones, around 83% found once. This sample stems from a study of cytomegalovirus exposure and HLA in healthy donors. Overall study results and limits: For TCR beta chains, V- and J-gene trimming was later linked to a missense DCLRE1C variant. The majority of CMV-associated TCR beta chains were reported as apparently HLA-restricted in a later analysis.

Trimming left V 0 bases short and J 1 base short, with 15 bases between. This CDR3 spans 17 amino acids. Germline-derived CDR1 and CDR2 are MGHRA and YSYEKL. This TCR derives from a man aged 35 to 55 in good health and CMV-seropositive. Sequencing input: PBMCs. The genes are TRBV4-1 and TRBJ1-2; D unclear. CDR3 sequence reads: CASSQDRQRTINYGYTF. CDR3 sequence (DNA): TGCGCCAGCAGCCAAGACCGGCAGCGAACTATTAACTATGGCTACACCTTC.